These 23 T cell receptor beta chains were all obtained from the same sample, sequenced in a study of beta chain features in type 1 diabetes. Sequenced material consisted of expressed TCRB transcripts (all of the isolated RNA was reverse transcribed). The protocol was immunoSEQ multiplex PCR, while the TCRdb copy is restricted to in-frame clones and leaves out a portion. The sample shows 150,000 or so clones, approximately 9.9% of them seen only once. Sequenced material: central memory CD4+ T cells from blood. Source of these receptors: a woman under 30 in good health.

This sequence joins TRBV30 and TRBJ2-1; TRBD2 matches at 12 bases. The germline V gene encodes CDR1 GTSNPN and CDR2 SVGIG (reference sequence). Trimming took 1 base from V and 9 from J; bases not matched to a gene: 10. The CDR3 runs 16 residues. CDR3 protein: CAWSATLAGGVGEQFF. The DNA for the CDR3 is TGTGCCTGGAGTGCGACACTAGCGGGGGGTGTAGGTGAGCAGTTCTTC. The whole variable domain, remainder taken from reference TRBV30 and TRBJ2-1, is SQTIHQWPATLVQPVGSPLSLECTVEGTSNPNLYWYRQAAGRGLQLLFYSVGIGQISSEVPQNLSASRPQDRQFILSSKKLLLSDSGFYLCAWSATLAGGVGEQFFGPGTRLTVL.

The chain combines TRBV27 with TRBJ1-5, with D unresolved. The CDR3 has 14 amino acids. V lost 4 bases and J 9 bases, leaving 16 bases between the germline ends. Germline lookup yields CDR1 MNHEY and CDR2 SMNVEV (reference sequence). CDR3 sequence (DNA): TGTGCCAGCAGTTCCACAGCACGACCCCCGCCCCAGCATTTT. It codes for CASSSTARPPPQHF.

This chain joins TRBV9 and TRBJ1-2; a weak D match, TRBD1 (6 bases). V gave up 3 bases and J gave up 6 bases, with 9 bases separating them. The CDR3 extends over 12 amino acids. Germline V gene data show CDR1 as SGDLS and CDR2 as YYNGEE. The CDR3 DNA follows: TGTGCCAGCAGCGGCTACAGGGATGGCTACACCTTC. This gives the protein CASSGYRDGYTF.

The chain employs TRBV7-3 and TRBJ1-1, with 7 bases fitting TRBD1. Trimming took 4 bases from V and 4 from J; bases not matched to a gene: 3. CDR1 is SGHTA, CDR2 FQGTGA, per germline. The CDR3 is 13 amino acids. CDR3 protein: CASSSGTATEAFF. The CDR3 nucleotides read TGTGCCAGCAGCTCTGGGACAGCCACTGAAGCTTTCTTT.

V gene TRBV11-2 combines with J gene TRBJ2-7, with D possibly being TRBD2 (6 bases). V shed 5 bases and J shed 0 bases, with 11 bases lying between them. CDR3 length: 14 residues. Germline V gives CDR1 SGHAT, CDR2 FQNNGV. This CDR3 reads CASSRGFSSYEQYF. The CDR3 DNA reads as TGTGCCAGCAGCCGGGGGTTTAGCTCCTACGAGCAGTACTTC.

This clone has just a few counts. The rearrangement joins TRBV6-1 to TRBJ1-5; D gene unclear. CDR1 and CDR2 from the germline V gene are MNHNS and SASEGT. Trimming took off 3 bases at V and 5 bases at J, with 5 bases between the two ends. The CDR3 spans 12 residues. CDR3 nucleotide sequence: TGTGCCAGCAGTGACAGTTATCAGCCCCAGCATTTT. It encodes CASSDSYQPQHF.

This clone was found a few times. The rearrangement uses TRBV5-6 and TRBJ2-3; D unresolved. Germline CDR1 reads SGHDT; CDR2 reads YYEEEE. V lost 5 bases and J lost 0, with 7 bases in between. The CDR3 extends over 13 amino acids. DNA of the CDR3: TGTGCCAGCAGTGGTGAGAGCACAGATACGCAGTATTTT. Its protein product is CASSGESTDTQYF. The full variable domain, its missing parts supplied by reference TRBV5-6 and TRBJ2-3, is DAGVTQSPTHLIKTRGQQVTLRCSPKSGHDTVSWYQQALGQGPQFIFQYYEEEERQRGNFPDRFSGHQFPNYSSELNVNALLLGDSALYLCASSGESTDTQYFGPGTRLTVL.

The rearrangement joins TRBV27 to TRBJ2-3; 13 nucleotides line up with TRBD2. The CDR3 sequence is 16 residues long. Unmatched junction bases numbered 13, after V lost 5 bases and J lost 11 bases. From germline, CDR1 is MNHEY and CDR2 SMNVEV (reference sequence). CDR3 residues: CASSGTSGGAKERQYF. The CDR3 DNA follows: TGTGCCAGCAGTGGTACTAGCGGGGGGGCCAAGGAGAGGCAGTATTTT.

This clone was seen a few times. The same CDR3 arises from other DNA sequences in this sample as well. V gene TRBV13 combines with J gene TRBJ2-7; the match to TRBD2 covers 7 bases. CDR3 length equals 13 residues. J lost 2 bases, V lost 3 bases, and 1 base had no gene match. CDR1 is PRHDT, CDR2 FYEKMQ, per germline (reference sequence). Here the CDR3 DNA reads TGTGCCAGCAGCTTGGCGGGGGCCTACGAGCAGTACTTC. Its translation is CASSLAGAYEQYF.

This chain joins TRBV12-5 and TRBJ1-1, with unresolved D. The CDR3 is 15 amino acids. Trimming took 5 bases from V and 3 from J, leaving 16 bases between them. The germline V gene has CDR1 LGHNT and CDR2 FRNRAP. This CDR3 reads CASGLSTSGDTEAFF. In nucleotides, the CDR3 is TGTGCTAGTGGTCTATCAACCAGCGGAGACACTGAAGCTTTCTTT. The variable domain in full, with the rest retrieved from reference TRBV12-5 and TRBJ1-1, is DARVTQTPRHKVTEMGQEVTMRCQPILGHNTVFWYRQTMMQGLELLAYFRNRAPLDDSGMPKDRFSAEMPDATLATLKIQPSEPRDSAVYFCASGLSTSGDTEAFFGQGTRLTVV.

This chain connects TRBV2 to TRBJ2-5; D is unresolved. The CDR3 loop spans 14 amino acids. CDR1 is SNHLY, CDR2 FYNNEI, per germline. The V end was cut by 2 bases, the J end by 3 bases, with 10 bases between. CDR3 nucleotide sequence: TGTGCCAGCAGTGAACTGACATCTAAAGAGACCCAGTACTTC. This gives the protein CASSELTSKETQYF.

The rearrangement links TRBV15 to TRBJ1-1, with 7 bases matching TRBD1. Germline CDR1 reads LNHNV; CDR2 reads YYDKDF (reference sequence). Losses at the gene ends were 3 bases for V and 6 bases for J; bases not matched to a gene: 10. This CDR3 has 15 residues. For the CDR3, the DNA is TGTGCCACCAGCAGGCCCTCGACAGGGACCCCTGAAGCTTTCTTT. Its protein product is CATSRPSTGTPEAFF.

Turning to this clone: Other nucleotide sequences from this sample produce the same CDR3. The V gene is TRBV9, the J gene TRBJ2-3; 10 positions match TRBD2. Per the germline V gene, CDR1 is SGDLS and CDR2 is YYNGEE. V lost 4 bases, J lost 2 bases, and 1 base stayed unmatched. This CDR3 is built from 14 residues. This CDR3 reads CASSLAGDTDTQYF. DNA of the CDR3: TGTGCCAGCAGCCTAGCGGGGGACACAGATACGCAGTATTTT.

This clone was seen only a few times. This specimen includes other DNA sequences encoding the same CDR3. The J gene is TRBJ2-5, the V gene TRBV7-3; D might be TRBD2 (7 bases). The V end lost 4 bases, the J end lost 5 bases, and 11 bases lay between the germline ends. The germline V gene encodes CDR1 SGHTA and CDR2 FQGTGA. The CDR3 contains 13 residues. CDR3 residues: CASSSQGGETQYF. CDR3 DNA sequence: TGTGCCAGCAGCTCACAGGGAGGGGAGACCCAGTACTTC.

This clone was found a few times. The chain carries TRBV4-3 and TRBJ2-3, with 9 bases fitting TRBD2. V was pared by 0 bases and J by 3 bases, with 7 bases of the junction left unmatched. This CDR3 is 17 amino acids long. Germline CDR1 is LGHNA and CDR2 is YSLEER. The CDR3 sequence is CASSQEWAGGTTDTQYF. The CDR3 nucleotides are TGCGCCAGCAGCCAAGAATGGGCGGGGGGGACTACAGATACGCAGTATTTT.

The CDR3 DNA reads TGTGCCAGCACAGAGGGAACTTCGGGGGACACTGAAGCTTTCTTT. This translates into CASTEGTSGDTEAFF. The chain carries TRBV9 and TRBJ1-1; TRBD1 might be the D (5 bases). Germline loops: CDR1 SGDLS, CDR2 YYNGEE. The CDR3 is 15 residues long. V was clipped by 6 bases and J by 3 bases, with 18 bases between them.

This clone was detected only a few times. The J gene is TRBJ2-1, the V gene TRBV7-2; D perhaps matches TRBD1 (6 bases). Germline V gives CDR1 SGHTA, CDR2 FQGNSA. This CDR3 has 11 residues. V lost 6 bases, J lost 9 bases, and 9 bases lay in between. CDR3 nucleotides: TGTGCCAGCAGTAAGGGGGTTGAGCAGTTCTTC. The encoded protein is CASSKGVEQFF.

V and J are TRBV14 and TRBJ2-7, with 9 bases lining up with TRBD1. The length of the CDR3 is 16 residues. CDR1 is SGHDN, CDR2 FVKESK, per germline. J gave up 1 base and V 2 bases, and 6 bases lay outside the gene matches. The CDR3 is CASSQMDGQGSYEQYF. CDR3 sequence (DNA): TGTGCCAGCAGCCAAATGGATGGACAGGGGTCCTACGAGCAGTACTTC.

This clone was seen a few times. The chain couples TRBV5-1 to TRBJ2-7, with 8 bases aligning to TRBD1. The CDR3 runs to 15 residues. Germline V CDR1 and CDR2: SGHRS, YFSETQ. Trimming cost V 0 bases and J 6 bases; bases outside gene matches: 8. CDR3: CASSLVGDRKAEQYF. The DNA of the CDR3 is TGCGCCAGCAGCTTGGTGGGGGACAGGAAGGCCGAGCAGTACTTC. Combining the CDR3 with reference TRBV5-1 and TRBJ2-7 gives the whole variable domain KAGVTQTPRYLIKTRGQQVTLSCSPISGHRSVSWYQQTPGQGLQFLFEYFSETQRNKGNFPGRFSGRQFSNSRSEMNVSTLELGDSALYLCASSLVGDRKAEQYFGPGTRLTVT.

This clone was observed a handful of times. The chain carries TRBV25-1 and TRBJ2-6; TRBD1 matches 7 bases. V was pared by 3 bases and J by 0 bases, with 8 bases of the junction left unmatched. The germline V gene has CDR1 MGHDK and CDR2 SYGVNS. The CDR3 has 18 residues. DNA of the CDR3: TGTGCCAGCAGTGAGGTATTAGGGGGCACCTCTGGGGCCAACGTCCTGACTTTC. Protein product: CASSEVLGGTSGANVLTF. Variable domain in full (rest from reference TRBV25-1 and TRBJ2-6): EADIYQTPRYLVIGTGKKITLECSQTMGHDKMYWYQQDPGMELHLIHYSYGVNSTEKGDLSSESTVSRIRTEHFPLTLESARPSHTSQYLCASSEVLGGTSGANVLTFGAGSRLTVL.

This clone came up a few times. The gene calls are TRBV5-1 and TRBJ2-5, with 7 positions matching TRBD1. CDR3 length: 14 residues. Losses at the gene ends were 3 bases for V and 5 bases for J; bases not matched to a gene: 7. Germline values: CDR1 SGHRS, CDR2 YFSETQ. The CDR3 protein is CASSSGQVKETQYF. The CDR3 bases are TGCGCCAGCAGCTCCGGACAGGTTAAGGAGACCCAGTACTTC.

The rearrangement uses TRBV7-2 and TRBJ2-7; 9 nucleotides align to TRBD2. This CDR3 has 12 amino acids. Germline CDR1 and CDR2: SGHTA and FQGNSA. After removal of 2 bases from V and 7 bases from J, the junction contained 0 bases not matched to a gene. The chain's CDR3 is CASSLLAGEQYF. CDR3 bases: TGTGCCAGCAGCTTACTAGCGGGGGAGCAGTACTTC.

The chain recombines TRBV18 with TRBJ1-1; D is perhaps TRBD1 (5 bases). V was shortened by 4 bases and J by 4 bases, with 10 bases between the two germline ends. This CDR3 comprises 13 residues. Germline V gene sequence: CDR1 KGHSH, CDR2 LQKENI. The chain's CDR3 is CASSRGVGTEAFF. As DNA, the CDR3 is TGTGCCAGCTCACGGGGGGTGGGCACTGAAGCTTTCTTT.